These T cell receptor beta chains were read from a single sample in a study of blood T cell repertoires in COVID-19. Measured with immunoSEQ multiplex PCR; TCRdb has only the in-frame clones, and not every one. This table has some 400,000 clones, approximately 91% appearing once. Sequenced input: PBMCs or T cells enriched from blood (not recorded which). These receptors all stem from a woman aged 40 to 50 who had been exposed to COVID-19. CDR3s include the opening cysteine and the closing phenylalanine or tryptophan. A D gene is named only where the DNA matches it firmly. For some rows the clone size is stated as once, few or many, or as a class when expanded; others skip it.

NA | NA | TRBJ1-3 | TRBV11-3 | TGTGCCAGCAGCCCAGTCGGTCGGGGCTCTGGAAACACCATATATTTT | CASSPVGRGSGNTIYF
TRBD1 | once | TRBJ2-7 | TRBV2 | TGTGCCAGCAGCGATACCGGGACAGGGATTGGCTACGAGCAGTACTTC | CASSDTGTGIGYEQYF
TRBD1 | once | TRBJ2-7 | TRBV27 | TGTGCCAGCAGTTTGGGACAGGGCAACGAGCAGTACTTC | CASSLGQGNEQYF
TRBD1 | NA | TRBJ2-7 | TRBV30 | TGTGCCTGGAAGCCGACAGGGAACTACGAGCAGTACTTC | CAWKPTGNYEQYF
TRBD2 | NA | TRBJ2-3 | TRBV5-6 | TGTGCCAGCAGCATGAGGACTAGCGGGGGGCGTCGCAAATTAAATTTT | CASSMRTSGGRRKLNF
NA | NA | TRBJ1-5 | TRBV30 | TGTGCCTGGAGTGAAAGGGGTGGTCAGCCCCAGCATTTT | CAWSERGGQPQHF
TRBD1 | NA | TRBJ1-2 | TRBV5-1 | TGCGCCAGCAGCTTGGAGGGACAGGTCTATGGCTACACCTTC | CASSLEGQVYGYTF
TRBD1 | NA | TRBJ1-5 | TRBV7-2 | TGTGCCAGCAGCCCAGTGACAGGGGGCAATCAGCCCCAGCATTTT | CASSPVTGGNQPQHF
NA | NA | TRBJ1-3 | TRBV19 | TGTGCCAGTATGCGGGATTCCTCTGGAAACACCATATATTTT | CASMRDSSGNTIYF
TRBD2 | NA | TRBJ2-5 | TRBV7-9 | TGTGCCAGCAGCAGGGCGGGAGTGGAGACCCAGTACTTC | CASSRAGVETQYF
NA | NA | TRBJ1-1 | TRBV19 | TGTGCCAGTAGTATAGAATGGACAAACACTGAAGCTTTCTTT | CASSIEWTNTEAFF
TRBD1 | NA | TRBJ1-2 | TRBV18 | TGTGCCAGCTCCCATATCGATTCAGGACAGGGAATGTATGGCTACACCTTC | CASSHIDSGQGMYGYTF
TRBD1 | NA | TRBJ1-2 | TRBV3-1/TRBV3-2 | TGTGCCAGCAGCCAAGGCTCCGGGACAGGGGAGTACGGCTACACCTTC | CASSQGSGTGEYGYTF
NA | NA | TRBJ1-4 | TRBV23-1 | TGCGCCAGCGGGAGGGACGAAAAACTGTTTTTT | CASGRDEKLFF
TRBD1 | NA | TRBJ2-2 | TRBV7-3 | TGTGCCAGCAGCCAGGACAGGGTTACCGGGGAGCTGTTTTTT | CASSQDRVTGELFF
TRBD1 | NA | TRBJ1-1 | TRBV19 | TGTGCCAGTAGTATAGGGACAGGGGAGTTCGTTGGCACTGAAGCTTTCTTT | CASSIGTGEFVGTEAFF
NA | NA | TRBJ2-2 | TRBV29-1 | TGCAGCGCCAGGAACACCGGGGAGCTGTTTTTT | CSARNTGELFF
TRBD2 | NA | TRBJ2-1 | TRBV6-5 | TGTGCCAGCCGGCCTAGCGGATCCAATGAGCAGTTCTTC | CASRPSGSNEQFF
NA | NA | TRBJ2-3 | TRBV14 | TGTGCCAGCAGCCAAAGGACGGGTAGCGGCACAGATACGCAGTATTTT | CASSQRTGSGTDTQYF
NA | NA | TRBJ1-2 | TRBV12-3/TRBV12-4 | TGTGCCAGCAGAGAGGGGGGGATCTATGGCTACACCTTC | CASREGGIYGYTF
TRBD1 | NA | TRBJ1-1 | TRBV7-3 | TGTGCCAGCAGCCCCGGGACAGTGAACACTGAAGCTTTCTTT | CASSPGTVNTEAFF
TRBD1 | once | TRBJ1-2 | TRBV27 | TGTGCCAGCAGTCGGACAGGGCGGAGTGGCTACACCTTC | CASSRTGRSGYTF
NA | NA | TRBJ2-2 | TRBV27 | TGTGCCAGCCGGTGGGTCAAAGGGGTTTACGCCGGGGAGCTGTTTTTT | CASRWVKGVYAGELFF
TRBD1 | NA | TRBJ1-2 | TRBV6-4 | TGTGCCAGCAGTGAGGAATACAGGGGTGATGGCTACACCTTC | CASSEEYRGDGYTF
TRBD1 | NA | TRBJ1-4 | TRBV2 | TGTGCCAGCAGTTTGACAGGGACTAATGAAAAACTGTTTTTT | CASSLTGTNEKLFF
TRBD1 | NA | TRBJ1-2 | TRBV6-5 | TGTGCCAGCAGTATGAACAGGGGGGGAAACTATGGCTACACCTTC | CASSMNRGGNYGYTF
NA | NA | TRBJ1-2 | TRBV7-8 | TGTGCCAGCAGCCGAACGACAGATTATGGCTACACCTTC | CASSRTTDYGYTF
TRBD1 | NA | TRBJ1-1 | TRBV24-1 | TGTGCCACCAGTGGCTTTTCTCGTTTCCGGGACAGGGTCACTGAAGCTTTCTTT | CATSGFSRFRDRVTEAFF
TRBD1 | NA | TRBJ1-2 | TRBV6-5 | TGTGCCAGCAGTACAGGGGGCTGGGGTGGCTACACCTTC | CASSTGGWGGYTF
NA | NA | TRBJ2-3 | TRBV24-1 | TGTGCCACCAGTGACCCCCCCGGAGATACGCAGTATTTT | CATSDPPGDTQYF
NA | NA | TRBJ1-5 | TRBV27 | TGTGCCAGCAGCTTTTCCCCGGGGGGCCAGCCCCAGCATTTT | CASSFSPGGQPQHF